The 21 T cell receptor beta chains below were found in one sample sequenced in a study of blood T cells in healthy people across ages. It was with a sample-barcoded 5' primer and a J-beta primer mix that a second PCR of about 7 to 12 cycles was run. TCRdb reanalysed the 5' RACE reads using MiXCR and keeps one entry per CDR3 protein. Of 1 million or so distinct CDR3 sequences detected, about 23% appear once; the ten largest clones hold 0.65% to 0.95%. The sample also formed part of further work on T cells of mothers and their children.

The sequenced material came from blood. The origin of the receptors is a girl aged 2 to 9 in good health.

The chain uses TRBV29-1 and TRBJ1-1; no clear D gene. CDR1 and CDR2 from the germline V gene are SQVTM and ANQGSEA. V shed 6 bases and J shed 0 bases, with 5 bases lying between them. This CDR3 has 11 residues. The CDR3 sequence: CSVTLNTEAFF. The DNA of the CDR3 is TGCAGCGTCACCTTGAACACTGAAGCTTTCTTT.

This clonotype occurred a few times. V and J are TRBV20-1 and TRBJ1-1; 9 bases align to TRBD1. Trimming cost V 6 bases and J 0 bases; bases outside gene matches: 14. CDR3 length: 17 amino acids. The germline gives CDR1 DFQATT, CDR2 SNEGSKA (reference sequence). DNA for the CDR3: TGCAGTGCCCAGGTGGACAGGGGTAGGATGGTGAACACTGAAGCTTTCTTT. Translation gives CSAQVDRGRMVNTEAFF.

This clonotype came up a few times. The J gene is TRBJ1-5, the V gene TRBV13; D gene uncertain. This CDR3 has 14 residues. CDR1 and CDR2 from the germline V gene are PRHDT and FYEKMQ (reference sequence). Trimming took 4 bases from V and 4 from J, leaving 11 bases between them. In nucleotides, the CDR3 is TGTGCCAGCAGCTCGCAGGAGAAAAATCAGCCCCAGCATTTT. Encoded protein: CASSSQEKNQPQHF.

A few counts support this clonotype. The chain recombines TRBV28 with TRBJ2-7; 7 bases agree with TRBD2. The CDR3 is 15 residues long. The germline CDR1 and CDR2 sequences are MDHEN and SYDVKM. The V and J ends lost 5 bases and 2 bases, in that order; junction bases with no gene match: 9. Here the CDR3 DNA reads TGTGCCAGCAGTCCTCCCCGACTAGCCGCCTACGAGCAGTACTTC. It is translated as CASSPPRLAAYEQYF.

The chain recombines TRBV7-3 with TRBJ2-3; D remains unclear. The CDR3 length is 15 residues. Trimming stripped 1 base from V and 0 bases from J, with 8 bases between. Germline-derived CDR1 and CDR2 are SGHTA and FQGTGA. The CDR3 loop is CASSLIPGSTDTQYF. In DNA form, the CDR3 reads TGTGCCAGCAGCTTAATCCCCGGGAGCACAGATACGCAGTATTTT.

This chain connects TRBV29-1 to TRBJ2-5; a weak D match, TRBD2 (6 bases). TRBJ2-1 explains the end of the DNA better; the J call may be wrong. This CDR3 region has 11 residues. The germline gives CDR1 SQVTM, CDR2 ANQGSEA. The CDR3 DNA follows: TGCAGCGTTGAGGAGGGCCATGAGCAGTTCTTC. It specifies CSVEEGHEQFF.

The V gene is TRBV24-1, the J gene TRBJ1-1; no clear D gene. The CDR3 consists of 11 residues. Trimming took 2 bases from V and 7 from J, leaving 4 bases between them. Looked up from germline, CDR1 is KGHDR and CDR2 is SFDVKD. CDR3 in DNA: TGTGCCACCAGTGATTACGGTGAAGCTTTCTTT. This gives the protein CATSDYGEAFF.

The chain links TRBV7-2 to TRBJ2-4, with a tentative D call TRBD2 (5 bases). This CDR3 spans 14 amino acids. Germline CDR1 is SGHTA and CDR2 is FQGNSA. Between the trimmed V and J ends, which lost 1 base and 11 bases, there was a span of 15 bases. The CDR3, as DNA: TGTGCCAGCAGCTTAGTGGACTCCGTTTGGGTTCAGTACTTC. This encodes CASSLVDSVWVQYF.

Only a few counts were recorded for this clonotype. The conserved closing phenylalanine or tryptophan is absent in this CDR3, likely reflecting a read error. The chain employs TRBV27 and TRBJ2-5; D perhaps matches TRBD1 (6 bases). The J call could be wrong; TRBJ2-7 is a better fit for the DNA end. From germline, CDR1 is MNHEY and CDR2 SMNVEV (reference sequence). The CDR3 sequence is 11 residues long. CDR3 sequence: CASRGSYEQYL. CDR3 in DNA: TGTGCCTCGAGGGGGAGCTACGAGCAGTACCTC.

The chain employs TRBV6-1 and TRBJ2-7; D not resolved. The V end lost 1 base, the J end lost 3 bases, and 7 bases lay between the germline ends. The CDR3 contains 13 residues. Per the germline V gene, CDR1 is MNHNS and CDR2 is SASEGT. CDR3 nucleotide sequence: TGTGCCAGCAGTGAAGGAACCCTCTACGAGCAGTACTTC. This sequence encodes CASSEGTLYEQYF.

The V and J genes are TRBV6-2 or TRBV6-3 and TRBJ2-5, with D hard to call. V was trimmed by 2 bases and J by 5 bases, leaving 9 bases between them. This CDR3 contains 13 residues. Germline V gene lookup returns CDR1 MNHEY and CDR2 SVGEGT. CDR3 region: CASSYMSFETQYF. The CDR3, as DNA: TGTGCCAGCAGTTACATGTCTTTCGAGACCCAGTACTTC.

The chain couples TRBV29-1 to TRBJ2-3; maybe TRBD2 (6 bases). The CDR3 runs to 15 residues. Between the trimmed V and J ends, which lost 0 bases and 6 bases, there was a span of 16 bases. Germline CDR1 SQVTM, CDR2 ANQGSEA. CDR3 bases: TGCAGCGTTGAAGACGGGACTCGGAGGCGGGATACGCAGTATTTT. It specifies CSVEDGTRRRDTQYF.

This clonotype was counted between two and nine times. As DNA, the CDR3 is TGTGCCAGCAGTTACCGGGGGCTTGGTGGCTACACCTTC. It encodes CASSYRGLGGYTF. The J gene is TRBJ1-2, the V gene TRBV28; weak D call: TRBD1 (6 bases). Germline V gene lookup returns CDR1 MDHEN and CDR2 SYDVKM. V was shortened by 4 bases and J by 7 bases, with 13 bases between the two germline ends. The CDR3 is 13 residues long.

There are a few counts of this clonotype. The chain is built from TRBV28 and TRBJ2-7; the D is unclear. The V and J ends lost 3 bases and 2 bases respectively, with 14 bases between them. Germline-derived CDR1 and CDR2 are MDHEN and SYDVKM. This CDR3 is 15 amino acids long. CDR3 DNA: TGTGCCAGCAGTTTGCGGAGAACTCTAACCTACGAGCAGTACTTC. This translates into CASSLRRTLTYEQYF.

This clonotype was detected only a few times. V is TRBV28 and J is TRBJ2-7; D call uncertain. Trimming removed 5 bases from V and 2 bases from J, with 13 bases in between. CDR1 and CDR2 (germline): MDHEN, SYDVKM. The CDR3 loop spans 14 amino acids. The CDR3 here is CASSIRVRPYEQYF. CDR3 nucleotides: TGTGCCAGCAGTATTCGGGTGAGGCCCTACGAGCAGTACTTC. Complete variable domain (other parts from reference TRBV28 and TRBJ2-7): DVKVTQSSRYLVKRTGEKVFLECVQDMDHENMFWYRQDPGLGLRLIYFSYDVKMKEKGDIPEGYSVSREKKERFSLILESASTNQTSMYLCASSIRVRPYEQYFGPGTRLTVT.

In this sample, this clonotype turned up a few times. J is TRBJ2-7 and V is TRBV5-5; D is perhaps TRBD2 (6 bases). The CDR3 loop spans 14 amino acids. V was cut by 4 bases and J by 4 bases, with 15 bases left in between. From germline, CDR1 is SGHKS and CDR2 YYEKEE (reference sequence). The CDR3 DNA reads TGTGCCAGCAGCGGGGGGACTTCCCCATACGAGCAGTACTTC. It yields the protein CASSGGTSPYEQYF.

The chain recombines TRBV6-5 with TRBJ1-5; 7 bases align to TRBD1. CDR1 is MNHEY, CDR2 SVGAGI, per germline. Trimming at V came to 6 bases and at J to 7 bases, leaving 6 bases not matched to a gene. The CDR3 has 13 residues. CDR3 in DNA: TGTGCCAGCAGCCCCGGGACAGCCCAGCCCCAGCATTTT. Its translation is CASSPGTAQPQHF.

CDR3: CASSTSRGGTYEQYF. The CDR3 coding sequence is TGTGCCAGCAGTACAAGCCGGGGCGGTACCTACGAGCAGTACTTC. This chain uses TRBV11-2 with TRBJ2-7, with D possibly called TRBD1 or TRBD2 (5 bases each). CDR3 length equals 15 residues. The V gene lost 6 bases and the J gene lost 2 bases, with 17 bases spanning the gap. Germline values: CDR1 SGHAT, CDR2 FQNNGV.

This clonotype was recorded a few times. The rearrangement links TRBV6-1 to TRBJ2-7; D not resolved. Germline V gives CDR1 MNHNS, CDR2 SASEGT. This CDR3 region has 13 residues. V lost 3 bases, J lost 3 bases, and 9 bases lay in between. The CDR3 sequence: CASSEYTDYEQYF. The CDR3 region has the DNA TGTGCCAGCAGTGAGTACACCGACTACGAGCAGTACTTC.

This clonotype has only a few counts. The chain joins TRBV28 to TRBJ1-4; unclear D gene. The germline CDR1 and CDR2 sequences are MDHEN and SYDVKM. Between the trimmed V and J ends, which lost 1 base and 8 bases, there was a span of 11 bases. CDR3 size: 14 residues. The CDR3 bases are TGTGCCAGCAGTTTATCTCCGGGATTGGAAAAACTGTTTTTT. It codes for CASSLSPGLEKLFF.

This clonotype was seen more than once but under ten times. The chain combines TRBV20-1 with TRBJ1-1; no definite D call. V was cut by 0 bases and J by 8 bases, with 19 bases left in between. Germline V gene sequence: CDR1 DFQATT, CDR2 SNEGSKA (reference sequence). The CDR3 spans 15 residues. CDR3 in amino acids: CSARDLRSPEAEAFF. Here the CDR3 DNA reads TGCAGTGCTAGAGATCTGCGATCGCCGGAAGCCGAAGCTTTCTTT.